These 2 T cell receptor beta chains were all obtained from the same sample, sequenced in a study of neurological immune-mediated disorders. TCRdb called the 5' RACE reads again in MiXCR, with one record for every CDR3 protein. The data show about 50,000 distinct CDR3 sequences, less than 4% seen once. The sequenced sample was PBMCs. These receptors were collected from a woman aged 50 to 60 with multiple sclerosis.

This clonotype was detected ten times or more. V is TRBV5-1 and J is TRBJ2-5; D may be TRBD1 (6 bases). The CDR3 spans 14 residues. CDR1 and CDR2 from the germline V gene are SGHRS and YFSETQ. Trimming left V 4 bases short and J 5 bases short, with 15 bases between. The CDR3 DNA sequence: TGCGCCAGCAGCGGCGTGGGGCAGGGGGAGACCCAGTACTTC. It codes for CASSGVGQGETQYF.

This clonotype was observed at least ten times. The chain joins TRBV12-3 or TRBV12-4 to TRBJ1-2, with D perhaps TRBD1 (5 bases). This CDR3 has 14 amino acids. Trimming removed 3 bases from V and 5 bases from J, with 13 bases in between. CDR3 nucleotides: TGTGCCAGCAGTTTGGGCAGGGTCCCTTATGGCTACACCTTC. This gives the protein CASSLGRVPYGYTF.